This T cell receptor (beta chain) came from a study of response to subunit inactivated influenza vaccine. Germline V CDR1 and CDR2: MNHEY, SMNVEV (reference sequence). The CDR3 is made up of 16 amino acids. Losses at the gene ends were 5 bases for V and 0 bases for J; bases not matched to a gene: 9. One entry per CDR3 protein, called by TCRdb with MiXCR from the RT-PCR reads. In the table there are about 780,000 distinct CDR3 sequences, approximately 17% of which are singletons. In this sample, this clonotype turned up a few times. This chain joins TRBV27 and TRBJ2-7; 8 nucleotides line up with TRBD2. The sample consisted of PBMCs from blood, taken 4 to 6 days after vaccination. The source is a man aged 45-65 years who received an inactivated influenza vaccine. The CDR3 protein is CASSPSSGPSSYEQYF. CDR3 coding DNA: TGTGCCAGCAGTCCCTCTAGCGGGCCTAGCTCCTACGAGCAGTACTTC.